These 11 T cell receptor beta chains came from one sample sequenced in a study of T cells after yellow fever vaccination. Each CDR3 protein is one row after TCRdb ran MiXCR on the 5' RACE reads. The sample shows tens of thousands of distinct CDR3 sequences, 6% to 8.5% of them seen only once. The source material was PBMCs, either bulk or a sorted T-cell subset (CD4+, CD8+, memory, or dextramer-sorted; not recorded which), sampled on the day of the first yellow fever vaccination. These receptors were collected from a man younger than 30 who received the YFV17D yellow fever vaccine.

The chain is built from TRBV5-4 and TRBJ2-6, with TRBD1 matching 9 bases. Germline values: CDR1 SGHNT, CDR2 YYREEE (reference sequence). Germline trimming cut 2 bases from V and 0 bases from J; bases unmatched to any gene: 12. The CDR3 is made up of 20 amino acids. The CDR3 DNA is TGTGCCAGCAGCTTAGGGTCGACAGGGGGTTCTCTCTCTGGGGCCAACGTCCTGACTTTC. The encoded protein is CASSLGSTGGSLSGANVLTF.

This clonotype was detected ten times or more. The chain couples TRBV12-3 or TRBV12-4 to TRBJ2-2, with D perhaps TRBD1 (6 bases). V lost 3 bases and J 4 bases, leaving 12 bases between the germline ends. The CDR3 covers 15 residues. The CDR3 here is CASSLGQGRTGELFF. The CDR3 coding sequence is TGTGCCAGCAGTTTGGGGCAGGGGCGCACCGGGGAGCTGTTTTTT.

The chain recombines TRBV2 with TRBJ2-5; 8 bases align to TRBD2. Germline-derived CDR1 and CDR2 are SNHLY and FYNNEI. J was trimmed by 5 bases and V by 1 base; bases with no gene match: 3. The CDR3 length is 14 residues. The CDR3 spells CASSEGSGGETQYF. As DNA, the CDR3 is TGTGCCAGCAGTGAAGGGAGCGGGGGTGAGACCCAGTACTTC.

The chain joins TRBV7-9 to TRBJ2-3; no clear D. Germline assignment: CDR1 SEHNR and CDR2 FQNEAQ (reference sequence). V was pared by 5 bases and J by 5 bases, with 8 bases between. There are 12 residues in the CDR3. CDR3 sequence: CASSPIQDTQYF. DNA for the CDR3: TGTGCCAGCAGCCCCATTCAAGATACGCAGTATTTT. Full variable domain (remainder filled in from reference TRBV7-9 and TRBJ2-3): DTGVSQNPRHKITKRGQNVTFRCDPISEHNRLYWYRQTLGQGPEFLTYFQNEAQLEKSRLLSDRFSAERPKGSFSTLEIQRTEQGDSAMYLCASSPIQDTQYFGPGTRLTVL.

This clonotype showed up many times. The rearrangement joins TRBV7-9 to TRBJ1-1; 10 positions match TRBD1. Unmatched junction bases numbered 8, after V lost 3 bases and J lost 1 base. Germline lookup yields CDR1 SEHNR and CDR2 FQNEAQ (reference sequence). The CDR3 runs to 17 residues. This CDR3 is CASSFGLTGGENTEAFF. The CDR3 region has the DNA TGTGCCAGCAGCTTCGGGTTGACAGGGGGCGAGAACACTGAAGCTTTCTTT. The full variable domain, in which reference TRBV7-9 and TRBJ1-1 provide the parts outside the CDR3, is DTGVSQNPRHKITKRGQNVTFRCDPISEHNRLYWYRQTLGQGPEFLTYFQNEAQLEKSRLLSDRFSAERPKGSFSTLEIQRTEQGDSAMYLCASSFGLTGGENTEAFFGQGTRLTVV.

This clonotype showed up many times. The V gene is TRBV29-1, the J gene TRBJ1-4, with unresolved D. CDR3 size: 14 residues. The germline gives CDR1 SQVTM, CDR2 ANQGSEA. Trimming removed 7 bases at V and 5 bases at J, with 17 bases between. CDR3 protein: CSARSGLGNEKLFF. The DNA of the CDR3 is TGCAGCGCCCGTTCGGGCCTAGGGAATGAAAAACTGTTTTTT.

This clonotype occurred many times. The chain combines TRBV5-1 with TRBJ2-3; 9 bases map to TRBD2. After removal of 4 bases from V and 5 bases from J, the junction contained 14 bases not matched to a gene. The CDR3 has 17 residues. Germline CDR1 SGHRS, CDR2 YFSETQ. The CDR3 reads CASSPTSSGELQDTQYF. The DNA for the CDR3 is TGCGCCAGCAGCCCGACCTCTAGCGGGGAGCTTCAAGATACGCAGTATTTT.

The table lists this clonotype with many counts. The chain uses TRBV18 and TRBJ2-7; D possibly corresponds to TRBD1 (5 bases). Germline V gene sequence: CDR1 KGHSH, CDR2 LQKENI. V was cut by 6 bases and J by 4 bases, with 16 bases left in between. This CDR3 contains 14 residues. In DNA form, the CDR3 reads TGTGCCAGCTCTCAGTGGGGCAACAGGTACGAGCAGTACGTC. This codes for CASSQWGNRYEQYV.

To note about this clonotype: This may be a read error, as it is one base from a much larger clone. The rearrangement joins TRBV28 to TRBJ2-1, with D tentatively TRBD2 (6 bases). The CDR3 has 14 residues. CDR1 MDHEN and CDR2 SYDVKM come from the germline V gene. Trimming took 9 bases from V and 1 from J, leaving 13 bases between them. The CDR3 DNA reads TGTGCCAGTACTACCGCGGGATCCTACAATGAGCAGTTCTTC. It yields the protein CASTTAGSYNEQFF.

The sample holds many counts of this clonotype. The V gene is TRBV6-2 or TRBV6-3, the J gene TRBJ2-4, with D possibly being TRBD1 or TRBD2 (5 bases each). Trimming cost V 6 bases and J 9 bases, with 9 bases left between them. CDR3 length: 11 amino acids. Germline loops: CDR1 MNHEY, CDR2 SVGEGT. The CDR3 sequence: CASRKGSIQYF. The CDR3 region has the DNA TGTGCCAGCAGGAAGGGGAGCATTCAGTACTTC.

This clonotype occurred many times. The rearrangement joins TRBV20-1 to TRBJ1-5; weak D call: TRBD1 (6 bases). Trimming stripped 1 base from V and 2 bases from J, with 15 bases between. Germline CDR1 DFQATT, CDR2 SNEGSKA (reference sequence). CDR3 length: 16 residues. CDR3 nucleotide sequence: TGCAGTGCTAGAGTCCGAGGCAGGGGTGGCAATCAGCCCCAGCATTTT. It specifies CSARVRGRGGNQPQHF.